These T cell receptor beta chains were read from a single sample in a study of T cells in Graves' hyperthyroidism and ophthalmopathy. TCRdb processed the multiplex PCR reads anew with MiXCR; each CDR3 protein has one entry. The data hold about 560,000 distinct CDR3 sequences, with about a sixth observed a single time. Sequencing input: blood. These TCRs come from a woman between 18 and 29 years old with Graves' hyperthyroidism. The CDR3 runs from the conserved cysteine through the conserved F or W. The D gene is left open where the match is weak. Size values are once, few and many counts, or a class for expanded clones, and some rows have none.

>TRBJ1-5|15|few|TRBV4-3|TRBD1
TGCGCCAGCAGCGTACCGGGACAGAGGAATCAGCCCCAGCATTTT
CASSVPGQRNQPQHF
>TRBJ1-4|13|NA|TRBV25-1|NA
TGTGCCAGCAGTGAATATGCGGGGGAAAAACTGTTTTTT
CASSEYAGEKLFF
>TRBJ1-5|11|many|TRBV28|NA
TGTGCCAGCAGTTTACATCAGCCCCAGCATTTT
CASSLHQPQHF
>TRBJ1-1|15|many|TRBV4-1|TRBD1
TGCGCCAGCAGCCGAAGGACAGGGGTCAACACTGAAGCTTTCTTT
CASSRRTGVNTEAFF
>TRBJ1-6|15|NA|TRBV4-1|TRBD1
TGCGCCAGCCGCTGGCCGGACAGGATTAATTCACCCCTCCACTTT
CASRWPDRINSPLHF
>TRBJ1-1|14|many|TRBV6-6|NA
TGTGCCAGCAGTTACGGCGCCAGACACTCTGAAGCTTTCTTT
CASSYGARHSEAFF
>TRBJ2-3|17|few|TRBV20-1|NA
TGCAGTGCAAAAACGGTGGGGGGTCGGGACGGCACAGATACGCAGTATTTT
CSAKTVGGRDGTDTQYF
>TRBJ2-7|15|few|TRBV20-1|TRBD2
TGCAGTACTATCGGACTAGCGGGCCGGTCCTACGAGCAGTACTTC
CSTIGLAGRSYEQYF
>TRBJ2-1|12|many|TRBV18|NA
TGTGCCAGCTCACCTAGTGGCAATGAGCAGTTCTTC
CASSPSGNEQFF
>TRBJ2-2|15|once|TRBV7-9|TRBD2
TGTGCCGGCCGGACTAGCGGGAGTGGGACCGGGGAGCTGTTTTTT
CAGRTSGSGTGELFF
>TRBJ2-4|14|many|TRBV12-3/TRBV12-4|NA
TGTGCCAGCGCAGCCTCACGAGCCAAAAACATTCAGTACTTC
CASAASRAKNIQYF
>TRBJ2-2|16|NA|TRBV4-3|TRBD1
TGCGCCAGCAGCCGTTTCGGGACAGGGGGTTCAGGGGAGCTGTTTTTT
CASSRFGTGGSGELFF
>TRBJ2-5|15|NA|TRBV20-1|NA
TGCAGTGCTAGGGATCCCGTAAGGTACCAAGAGACCCAGTACTTC
CSARDPVRYQETQYF
>TRBJ1-4|11|few|TRBV28|NA
TGTGCCAGCAGTTTAGGCCAGGGCCTGTTTTTT
CASSLGQGLFF
>TRBJ1-2|15|few|TRBV24-1|NA
TGTGCCACCAGTGATTCGGGACCTACGTCGGGTGGCTACACCTTC
CATSDSGPTSGGYTF
>TRBJ2-3|16|many|TRBV20-1|TRBD2
TGCAGTGTCCGGTTTTGGACTAGCGGGTACACAGATACGCAGTATTTT
CSVRFWTSGYTDTQYF
>TRBJ2-5|17|many|TRBV24-1|NA
TGTGCCACCAGTGACGCCTCCACCTCAGGGGAGAGAGAGACCCAGTACTTC
CATSDASTSGERETQYF
>TRBJ2-7|14|NA|TRBV20-1|TRBD2
TGCAGTGCTAGATGGGCGGGAGGGCCTTACGAGCAGTACTTC
CSARWAGGPYEQYF
>TRBJ2-4|13|NA|TRBV6-2/TRBV6-3|NA
TGTGCCAGCAGTCCCGACAGTAAAAACATTCAGTACTTC
CASSPDSKNIQYF
>TRBJ1-2|13|few|TRBV19|NA
TGTGCCAGTAGTATAAGTGGGAGCTATGGCTACACCTTC
CASSISGSYGYTF
>TRBJ2-5|15|many|TRBV27|TRBD1
TGTGCCAGCAACCCCGGGACAGGGCGACAAGAGACCCAGTACTTC
CASNPGTGRQETQYF
>TRBJ2-2|14|many|TRBV6-2/TRBV6-3|NA
TGTGCCAGCAGTGAGTCTGGGGGCACCGGGGAGCTGTTTTTT
CASSESGGTGELFF
>TRBJ1-2|12|NA|TRBV7-9|TRBD1
TGTGCCAGCAGCTCCAGGGGGTCTGGCTACACCTTC
CASSSRGSGYTF
>TRBJ1-1|12|NA|TRBV12-3/TRBV12-4|NA
TGTGCCAGCAGCCAGGACAGACCTGAAGCTTTCTTT
CASSQDRPEAFF
>TRBJ2-7|16|many|TRBV11-2|TRBD2
TGTGCCAGCAGCTTACGAGCGGGGGGGCAGGTTTACGAGCAGTACTTC
CASSLRAGGQVYEQYF
>TRBJ2-3|16|many|TRBV2|NA
TGTGCCAGCAGTGATAGTGGGGGAACTAGCACAGATACGCAGTATTTT
CASSDSGGTSTDTQYF
>TRBJ2-2|14|NA|TRBV7-9|NA
TGTGCCAGCAGCTTAGCCGCAATCACCGGGGAGCTGTTTTTT
CASSLAAITGELFF
>TRBJ2-2|16|many|TRBV5-1|TRBD2
TGCGCCAGCAGCTTGGGACTAGCGACGAACACCGGGGAGCTGTTTTTT
CASSLGLATNTGELFF
>TRBJ2-1|15|few|TRBV30|TRBD1
TGTGCCTGGAGCGCCGGACAGGGGGAATACAATGAGCAGTTCTTC
CAWSAGQGEYNEQFF
>TRBJ2-3|16|many|TRBV5-1|TRBD2
TGCGCCAGCAGCCCAGGAGCGGGAGTTGGGACAGATACGCAGTATTTT
CASSPGAGVGTDTQYF
>TRBJ2-3|15|few|TRBV5-1|NA
TGCGCCAGCAGCCCCCGGGACCCCGCCACAGATACGCAGTATTTT
CASSPRDPATDTQYF
>TRBJ2-3|15|few|TRBV5-1|TRBD1
TGCGCCAGCAGCTTGGCCGGGACAGCTCCAGATACGCAGTATTTT
CASSLAGTAPDTQYF
>TRBJ2-3|17|few|TRBV20-1|TRBD2
TGCAGTGCCAATCCTACTATAGCGGGAGTGAGGACAGATACGCAGTATTTT
CSANPTIAGVRTDTQYF
>TRBJ1-2|14|few|TRBV7-2|TRBD1
TGTGCCAGCAGCTTTACAGGGGGCGACTATGGCTACACCTTC
CASSFTGGDYGYTF
>TRBJ2-3|16|NA|TRBV20-1|NA
TGCAGTGCAGACACGGCCACTAAGTCTAGCACAGATACGCAGTATTTT
CSADTATKSSTDTQYF
>TRBJ1-1|13|NA|TRBV12-3/TRBV12-4|NA
TGTGCCAGCAGTTTTGTAGCGAACACTGAAGCTTTCTTT
CASSFVANTEAFF
>TRBJ1-4|16|NA|TRBV7-9|NA
TGTGCCAGCAGCTCTTCAGTACGGCTTATTAATGAAAAACTGTTTTTT
CASSSSVRLINEKLFF
>TRBJ2-1|15|NA|TRBV24-1|TRBD2
TGTGCCACCAGTGAGCGGACTAGCACCCACAATGAGCAGTTCTTC
CATSERTSTHNEQFF
>TRBJ1-2|13|many|TRBV2|NA
TGTGCCAGCGTCTCGGACAGAGTCTATGGCTACACCTTC
CASVSDRVYGYTF
>TRBJ2-6|16|few|TRBV6-2/TRBV6-3|NA
TGTGCCATCTGCGAAGCAGGGGTCACCGGGGCCAACGTCCTGACTTTC
CAICEAGVTGANVLTF
>TRBJ2-7|18|few|TRBV9|TRBD2
TGTGCCAGCAGCGTAGGACTAGCGGGAGGGCCCCCCTCCCACGAGCAGTACTTC
CASSVGLAGGPPSHEQYF
>TRBJ1-2|16|many|TRBV18|NA
TGTGCCAGCTCGTCTTCAGGGGACCTAGCTAACTATGGCTACACCTTC
CASSSSGDLANYGYTF
>TRBJ1-2|15|NA|TRBV4-1|NA
TGCGCCAGCAGCCAAGCTTTCGTCGGGCTCTATGGCTACACCTTC
CASSQAFVGLYGYTF
>TRBJ2-3|14|many|TRBV30|NA
TGTGCCTGGAATTCCGGCCTTGGCACAGATACGCAGTATTTT
CAWNSGLGTDTQYF
>TRBJ2-1|15|many|TRBV15|TRBD1
TGTGCCACCAGCCTTACGGGACAGGCCGTTAGTGAGCAGTTCTTC
CATSLTGQAVSEQFF
>TRBJ2-3|13|many|TRBV15|NA
TGTGCCACCAGCAGAGGTACCACAGATACGCAGTATTTT
CATSRGTTDTQYF
>TRBJ1-2|14|many|TRBV24-1|TRBD1
TGTGCCACCAGTGATTCCGGGACAGGGGTTGGCTACACCTTC
CATSDSGTGVGYTF
>TRBJ1-1|14|many|TRBV12-3/TRBV12-4|NA
TGTGCCAGCAACTTCCTTGCTTTGGGCACTGAAGCTTTCTTT
CASNFLALGTEAFF
>TRBJ2-3|17|few|TRBV20-1|TRBD1
TGCAGTGCTACCGGGACAGGGGGCAGCGCTAGCACAGATACGCAGTATTTT
CSATGTGGSASTDTQYF
>TRBJ1-5|14|many|TRBV20-1|TRBD1
TGCAGTGCTAGAAGTCAGGGGGCCGGGATGCCCCAGCATTTT
CSARSQGAGMPQHF
>TRBJ2-3|15|many|TRBV5-1|NA
TGCGCCAGCAGCGGAACAGGGAATCCCACAGATACGCAGTATTTT
CASSGTGNPTDTQYF
>TRBJ1-1|15|NA|TRBV4-1|NA
TGCGCCAGCAGCCAAAAACCCCAGGTGAACAAAGAAGCTTTCTTT
CASSQKPQVNKEAFF
>TRBJ2-7|14|many|TRBV6-1|NA
TGTGCCAGCAGCACGGTTGGTAACAGCTACGAGCAGTACTTC
CASSTVGNSYEQYF
>TRBJ2-5|15|NA|TRBV5-4|NA
TGTGCCAGCAGCTCCTCCGAGGGCCCCCAAGAGACCCAGTACTTC
CASSSSEGPQETQYF
>TRBJ1-1|18|few|TRBV3-1|NA
TGTGCCAGCAGCCAAGATCTAGGGCAGGGCCTAAGCTGGGCTAAAGCTTTCTTT
CASSQDLGQGLSWAKAFF